Listed below are T cell receptor beta chains from one sample, sequenced in a study of T cells in Graves' hyperthyroidism and ophthalmopathy. TCRdb used MiXCR to reprocess the multiplex PCR reads, holding one entry per CDR3 protein. Here the sample spans about 380,000 distinct CDR3 sequences, approximately 17% being singletons. Sequencing input: blood. Source of these receptors: a man younger than 30 with Graves' ophthalmopathy. Each CDR3 is given with its conserved first and last residue. D genes are given only for firm matches. Not every row has a clone size; where given, it reads once, few, many or a size class.

>.|TRBV5-6|TRBJ1-2|many
TGTGCCAGCAGCTTTCCAGCGGGGAACTATGGCTACACCTTC
CASSFPAGNYGYTF
>.|TRBV6-1|TRBJ2-3|few
TGTGCCAGCAGGAACTCAGTAGATACGCAGTATTTT
CASRNSVDTQYF
>.|TRBV4-2|TRBJ2-1|many
TGTGCCAGCAGCTGGCCTGGCAGGAGCTACAATGAGCAGTTCTTC
CASSWPGRSYNEQFF
>.|TRBV28|TRBJ2-7|many
TGTGCCAGCAATCCTTGGGCGGGGGCCTCCTACGAGCAGTACTTC
CASNPWAGASYEQYF
>TRBD1|TRBV20-1|TRBJ2-3|.
TGCAGTGCTAGAACAGGGGGCGGCACAGATACGCAGTATTTT
CSARTGGGTDTQYF
>TRBD1|TRBV4-1|TRBJ1-5|.
TGCGCCAGCAGCCAGCTCTCTCCCGGGACAGGGGGTCAGCCCCAGCATTTT
CASSQLSPGTGGQPQHF
>TRBD1|TRBV27|TRBJ1-2|.
TGTGCCAGCGCCCTTATGACAGGGCGGGTTGGCTACACCTTC
CASALMTGRVGYTF
>.|TRBV18|TRBJ2-5|few
TGTGCCAGCTCACCGCTGGGGTCTGGAGAGACCCAGTACTTC
CASSPLGSGETQYF
>TRBD2|TRBV29-1|TRBJ2-1|.
TGCAGCGTTGACGGACTAGCGAACAATGAGCAGTTCTTC
CSVDGLANNEQFF
>.|TRBV19|TRBJ1-6|.
TGTGCCAGTACCCAGGTGTGGGGGTCCTCACCCCTCCACTTT
CASTQVWGSSPLHF
>.|TRBV19|TRBJ1-1|.
TGTGCCAGTAGACGAATCGCAGGGGACACGAACACTGAAGCTTTCTTT
CASRRIAGDTNTEAFF
>.|TRBV9|TRBJ2-2|.
TGTGCCAGCAGCGGCGTAGCGAGTCGGGACACCGGGGAGCTGTTTTTT
CASSGVASRDTGELFF
>TRBD2|TRBV13|TRBJ2-1|.
TGTGCCAGCAGCCCCAGACTAGCGGGGGGCTCAAGCTCCTACAATGAGCAGTTCTTC
CASSPRLAGGSSSYNEQFF
>TRBD2|TRBV28|TRBJ2-7|once
TGTGCCAGCAATAGGGGAGGGTGGTACGAGCAGTACTTC
CASNRGGWYEQYF
>TRBD2|TRBV6-1|TRBJ2-3|.
TGTGCCAGCAGGCCGGGACTAGCGGGGGGACCTAGCACAGATACGCAGTATTTT
CASRPGLAGGPSTDTQYF
>TRBD1|TRBV12-3/TRBV12-4|TRBJ2-7|.
TGTGCCAGCAGTGTAACCGGGACAGGGGTCTACGAGCAGTACTTC
CASSVTGTGVYEQYF
>.|TRBV7-3|TRBJ2-3|many
TGTGCCACCAGGGCCGGCGGTACAGATACGCAGTATTTT
CATRAGGTDTQYF
>TRBD1|TRBV3-1|TRBJ1-4|.
TGTGCCAGCGGCCAACGACAGGGTGGAGAAAAACTGTTTTTT
CASGQRQGGEKLFF
>TRBD1|TRBV12-3/TRBV12-4|TRBJ1-6|few
TGTGCCAGCAGAGACGGACAGGGAGCCCTCCACTTT
CASRDGQGALHF